A single sample gave rise to the 18 T cell receptor beta chains below, sequenced in a study of blood T cell repertoires in COVID-19. Using immunoSEQ multiplex PCR, the repertoire was profiled, and TCRdb retains in-frame clones only, with some absent. The sample has roughly 100,000 clones, around 84% seen once. Sequenced sample: peripheral blood. The receptors here all came from a human donor in a cohort sampled during active COVID-19.

This clone has only a few counts. The chain couples TRBV2 to TRBJ2-4; D remains unclear. The CDR3 sequence is 13 residues long. The germline gives CDR1 SNHLY, CDR2 FYNNEI. V gave up 3 bases and J gave up 11 bases, with 14 bases separating them. CDR3 coding DNA: TGTGCCAGCAGTGACGGCAGCTTACTATTTCAGTACTTC. Translated, it gives CASSDGSLLFQYF.

The CDR3: CASSSGQVNEKLFF. CDR3 bases: TGTGCCAGCAGCTCGGGACAGGTGAATGAAAAACTGTTTTTT. This sequence joins TRBV5-4 and TRBJ1-4, with TRBD1 matching over 8 bases. The CDR3 loop spans 14 amino acids. Germline V gene lookup returns CDR1 SGHNT and CDR2 YYREEE (reference sequence). J gave up 5 bases and V 3 bases, and 3 bases lay outside the gene matches. The full variable domain, rest sourced from reference TRBV5-4 and TRBJ1-4, is ETGVTQSPTHLIKTRGQQVTLRCSSQSGHNTVSWYQQALGQGPQFIFQYYREEENGRGNFPPRFSGLQFPNYSSELNVNALELDDSALYLCASSSGQVNEKLFFGSGTQLSVL.

This rearrangement joins TRBV6-6 to TRBJ1-6; TRBD1 matches 9 bases. The CDR3 is 15 residues long. CDR1 MNHNY and CDR2 SVGAGI come from the germline V gene (reference sequence). The trim removed 6 bases at V and 5 bases at J, leaving 5 bases unmatched. CDR3 sequence: CASSLGTGNNSPLHF. DNA of the CDR3: TGTGCCAGCAGCCTCGGGACAGGGAATAATTCACCCCTCCACTTT.

This clone is a singleton in its sample. V gene TRBV28 combines with J gene TRBJ1-5; unclear D gene. The V end lost 5 bases, the J end lost 2 bases, and 22 bases lay between the germline ends. The CDR3 has 18 residues. Germline values: CDR1 MDHEN, CDR2 SYDVKM. The CDR3 DNA is TGTGCCAGCAGTGACCGGGGTCGTTTCCGAGCCGGCAATCAGCCCCAGCATTTT. It specifies CASSDRGRFRAGNQPQHF. Full variable domain (remainder filled in from reference TRBV28 and TRBJ1-5): DVKVTQSSRYLVKRTGEKVFLECVQDMDHENMFWYRQDPGLGLRLIYFSYDVKMKEKGDIPEGYSVSREKKERFSLILESASTNQTSMYLCASSDRGRFRAGNQPQHFGDGTRLSIL.

This clone occurred a few times. The rearrangement uses TRBV7-2 and TRBJ2-7; D might be TRBD1 (5 bases). Trimming pared 5 bases from V and 1 base from J, leaving 15 bases between. The germline V gene encodes CDR1 SGHTA and CDR2 FQGNSA. The length of the CDR3 is 15 residues. This chain's CDR3 is CASSPSNDRSYEQYF. In nucleotides, the CDR3 is TGTGCCAGCAGCCCGAGCAACGACAGATCCTACGAGCAGTACTTC.

The V call is TRBV6-5, the J call TRBJ2-5; 8 nucleotides agree with TRBD1. Germline values: CDR1 MNHEY, CDR2 SVGAGI. The CDR3 has 14 amino acids. V lost 8 bases and J lost 3; bases outside the gene matches: 8. The CDR3 loop reads CASRGTGGEETQYF. CDR3 bases: TGTGCCAGCCGAGGGACAGGCGGGGAAGAGACCCAGTACTTC.

This rearrangement joins TRBV28 to TRBJ1-5; 9 bases are shared with TRBD1. Germline V gene data show CDR1 as MDHEN and CDR2 as SYDVKM. The CDR3 spans 14 residues. J gave up 6 bases and V 6 bases, and 6 bases lay outside the gene matches. The DNA of the CDR3 is TGTGCCAGCAGGGCGGGACAGGGAGGTCAGCCCCAGCATTTT. Translating gives CASRAGQGGQPQHF.

CDR3 amino acids: CASSQDQGANTEAFF. CDR3 in DNA: TGTGCCAGCAGCCAAGATCAAGGGGCGAACACTGAAGCTTTCTTT. The rearrangement joins TRBV4-2 to TRBJ1-1, with D possibly being TRBD1 (5 bases). Trimming pared 0 bases from V and 1 base from J, leaving 9 bases between. Germline V gene lookup returns CDR1 LGHNA and CDR2 YNFKEQ. CDR3 length equals 15 residues.

This clone has only a few counts. V is TRBV6-5 and J is TRBJ1-2, with a possible D match to TRBD1 (5 bases). V lost 6 bases and J lost 3, with 8 bases in between. The length of the CDR3 is 12 residues. CDR1 and CDR2 from the germline V gene are MNHEY and SVGAGI. The CDR3 reads CASRTGDYGYTF. DNA for the CDR3: TGTGCCAGCAGGACGGGGGACTATGGCTACACCTTC.

The V gene is TRBV30, the J gene TRBJ1-5, with D perhaps matching TRBD1 (6 bases). V was pared by 5 bases and J by 6 bases, with 17 bases between. The CDR3 runs 14 residues. The germline CDR1 and CDR2 sequences are GTSNPN and SVGIG (reference sequence). The CDR3 protein is CAWGPGAVGQPQHF. CDR3 nucleotide sequence: TGTGCCTGGGGTCCAGGGGCTGTGGGTCAGCCCCAGCATTTT.

This rearrangement joins TRBV2 to TRBJ2-7, with 10 bases that match TRBD2. Germline CDR1 reads SNHLY; CDR2 reads FYNNEI. The V segment lost 7 bases and the J segment 0 bases; nucleotides outside the gene matches: 15. This CDR3 comprises 18 residues. The CDR3 nucleotides are TGTGCCAGCACCCCTTACACTAGCGGGGCCATAAGCTCCTACGAGCAGTACTTC. Protein product: CASTPYTSGAISSYEQYF.

V usage is TRBV4-2 and J usage is TRBJ1-5, with a possible D match to TRBD1 (5 bases). Germline V CDR1 and CDR2: LGHNA, YNFKEQ. V was pared by 3 bases and J by 0 bases, with 15 bases between. The CDR3 contains 17 residues. CDR3 protein: CASSQDGGPYSNQPQHF. The CDR3 bases are TGTGCCAGCAGCCAGGACGGGGGTCCCTATAGCAATCAGCCCCAGCATTTT.

J is TRBJ1-5 and V is TRBV19; 8 nucleotides line up with TRBD1. Germline loops: CDR1 LNHDA, CDR2 SQIVND (reference sequence). CDR3 length equals 13 residues. J lost 4 bases, V lost 9 bases, and 5 bases had no gene match. The DNA of the CDR3 is TGTGCCAGCAAGAGGACAGGGAATCAGCCCCAGCATTTT. Protein sequence: CASKRTGNQPQHF.

The chain has TRBV5-6 and TRBJ2-1, with D hard to call. The CDR3 is 16 residues long. Per germline, CDR1 SGHDT and CDR2 YYEEEE. Deletions cut 4 bases from V and 0 bases from J, with 14 bases between. For the CDR3, the DNA is TGTGCCAGCAGCCTCATAGGCCGGAGCTCCTACAATGAGCAGTTCTTC. Its protein product is CASSLIGRSSYNEQFF.

The rearrangement joins TRBV24-1 to TRBJ1-2, with D unclear. CDR3 length equals 14 residues. V lost 4 bases and J lost 1, with 9 bases in between. Germline CDR1 and CDR2: KGHDR and SFDVKD. For the CDR3, the DNA is TGTGCCACCAGTGACATAAGTAGTAACTATGGCTACACCTTC. This sequence encodes CATSDISSNYGYTF.

This chain connects TRBV11-3 to TRBJ1-2, with D possibly TRBD1 on 5 matching bases. Germline loops: CDR1 SGHNT, CDR2 YENEEA. Trimming stripped 2 bases from V and 8 bases from J, with 12 bases between. The CDR3 contains 13 residues. The CDR3, as DNA: TGTGCCAGCAGCTTAACGGAGCACAGGGGCTACACCTTC. Amino acids: CASSLTEHRGYTF.

V gene TRBV11-3 combines with J gene TRBJ1-2; D gene ambiguous. V gave up 5 bases and J gave up 4 bases, with 14 bases separating them. CDR3 size: 14 residues. Germline CDR1 reads SGHNT; CDR2 reads YENEEA. The CDR3, as DNA: TGTGCCAGCAGCCCCGTCCGGGGTAGCTATGGCTACACCTTC. It translates to CASSPVRGSYGYTF.

The chain combines TRBV7-3 with TRBJ2-2; 9 nucleotides line up with TRBD1. Germline CDR1 reads SGHTA; CDR2 reads FQGTGA. The CDR3 runs to 14 residues. V shed 5 bases and J 5 bases; nucleotides not matched to a gene: 3. The CDR3 region has the DNA TGTGCCAGCAGCCCCGGGACAGGGACCGGGGAGCTGTTTTTT. Its translation is CASSPGTGTGELFF.